These 14 T cell receptor beta chains were all obtained from the same sample, sequenced in a study of cytomegalovirus exposure and HLA in healthy donors (TCRdb year 2017). Libraries came from the immunoSEQ multiplex PCR assay. The multiplex PCR relied on a mix of 60 forward primers for TCR Vbeta segments and 13 reverse primers for TCR Jbeta segments. In TCRdb, the immuneACCESS table is reduced to in-frame sequences with V and J assigned. These tables do not hold every clone; where another copy was compared, an unresolved V gene accounts for under half, and the others remain unexplained. The sample table holds under 150,000 clones, of which approximately 80% were seen once. The leading ten clones occupy roughly 5.6% of the sample. Sequences were obtained from PBMCs. The receptors were gathered from a woman aged 40 to 49 in good health and CMV-seropositive.

The sample holds one count of this clone. This chain joins TRBV5-1 and TRBJ2-7; D is undetermined. From germline, CDR1 is SGHRS and CDR2 YFSETQ. V lost 3 bases and J lost 6, with 16 bases in between. This CDR3 contains 14 residues. The CDR3 coding sequence is TGCGCCAGCAGCTCTGGTATCGGGTTGGGCGAGCAGTACTTC. This encodes CASSSGIGLGEQYF.

On this clone itself: One end of the junction fails to match germline, which may point to a read error. The chain couples TRBV7-9 to TRBJ2-3, with a weak D call TRBD2 (5 bases). CDR1 and CDR2 (germline): SEHNR, FQNEAQ (reference sequence). This CDR3 has 14 residues. The CDR3 protein is CSSSFLATGDTQYF. CDR3 DNA sequence: TGTTCCAGCAGCTTCCTAGCTACGGGAGATACGCAGTATTTT.

The V and J genes are TRBV7-8 and TRBJ2-7; 7 bases match TRBD2. This CDR3 has 13 amino acids. The germline CDR1 and CDR2 sequences are SGHVS and FQNEAQ. The trim removed 1 base at V and 5 bases at J, leaving 2 bases unmatched. In nucleotides, the CDR3 is TGTGCCAGCAGCTTAGGGGCGGGAGACGAGCAGTACTTC. This translates into CASSLGAGDEQYF.

CDR3 coding DNA: TGTGCCAGCAGCCAAGCGGGAGTAGGTACAGATACGCAGTATTTT. Encoded protein: CASSQAGVGTDTQYF. The chain links TRBV14 to TRBJ2-3, with D possibly TRBD2 on 6 matching bases. The CDR3 totals 15 residues. Deletions cut 1 base from V and 3 bases from J, with 11 bases between. Per germline, CDR1 SGHDN and CDR2 FVKESK.

This clone was observed a few times. CDR3 in DNA: TGTGCCAGCAGCCCACTTGGCGGCCCATACAATGAGCAGTTCTTC. Translated: CASSPLGGPYNEQFF. The chain joins TRBV6-1 to TRBJ2-1, with unresolved D. Trimming stripped 6 bases from V and 4 bases from J, with 16 bases between. This CDR3 has 15 residues. The germline gives CDR1 MNHNS, CDR2 SASEGT.

This rearrangement joins TRBV18 to TRBJ2-2; D is possibly TRBD2 (5 bases). Trimming cost V 8 bases and J 1 base, with 11 bases left between them. From germline, CDR1 is KGHSH and CDR2 LQKENI. The CDR3 length is 14 residues. CDR3 loop: CASPLRGNTGELFF. CDR3 bases: TGTGCCAGCCCGCTCCGGGGGAACACCGGGGAGCTGTTTTTT.

This sequence joins TRBV15 and TRBJ2-2, with 11 bases fitting TRBD2. This CDR3 region has 20 residues. CDR1 and CDR2 from the germline V gene are LNHNV and YYDKDF (reference sequence). Trimming took 1 base from V and 2 from J; bases not matched to a gene: 12. CDR3: CATSRGFKTSGIGNTGELFF. Here the CDR3 DNA reads TGTGCCACCAGCAGAGGTTTCAAGACTAGCGGGATTGGTAACACCGGGGAGCTGTTTTTT.

The chain combines TRBV5-4 with TRBJ2-5; the match to TRBD2 covers 11 bases. The trim removed 1 base at V and 4 bases at J, leaving 9 bases unmatched. The germline CDR1 and CDR2 sequences are SGHNT and YYREEE (reference sequence). The CDR3 is 17 residues long. The CDR3, as DNA: TGTGCCAGCAGCTTGCAGCCTAGCGGGAGGTCCACAGAGACCCAGTACTTC. This sequence encodes CASSLQPSGRSTETQYF.

The chain has TRBV7-9 and TRBJ2-1, with 11 positions matching TRBD2. Germline V gene lookup returns CDR1 SEHNR and CDR2 FQNEAQ (reference sequence). The CDR3 spans 16 residues. J was trimmed by 5 bases and V by 4 bases; bases with no gene match: 7. The CDR3 DNA follows: TGTGCCAGCAGCTCGGCTCCGGGACTAGCGGACAATGAGCAGTTCTTC. Protein: CASSSAPGLADNEQFF.

The chain carries TRBV5-1 and TRBJ2-7, with 12 bases lining up with TRBD2. The CDR3 sequence is 17 residues long. Trimming at V came to 0 bases and at J to 4 bases, leaving 8 bases not matched to a gene. Germline V gene data show CDR1 as SGHRS and CDR2 as YFSETQ. The CDR3 loop is CASSLDSLTSGSYEQYF. In nucleotides, the CDR3 is TGCGCCAGCAGCTTGGACTCCTTGACTAGCGGGAGTTACGAGCAGTACTTC.

The J gene is TRBJ2-1, the V gene TRBV2; D not certain. The germline V gene has CDR1 SNHLY and CDR2 FYNNEI. V lost 5 bases and J lost 3, with 8 bases in between. The CDR3 spans 13 residues. DNA for the CDR3: TGTGCCAGCAGTATAGACAACTACAATGAGCAGTTCTTC. Translating it yields CASSIDNYNEQFF.

The chain employs TRBV19 and TRBJ2-7; 9 bases align to TRBD1. With V trimmed by 5 bases and J by 2 bases, 7 bases remained unmatched. CDR1 LNHDA and CDR2 SQIVND come from the germline V gene (reference sequence). The CDR3 is 15 amino acids. The CDR3 protein is CASSSAGQGTYEQYF. CDR3 nucleotides: TGTGCCAGTAGTTCGGCGGGACAGGGAACCTACGAGCAGTACTTC.

The genes are TRBV2 and TRBJ2-7, with 10 bases aligning to TRBD2. The CDR3 sequence is 15 residues long. V lost 3 bases, J lost 7 bases, and 9 bases stayed unmatched. CDR1 is SNHLY, CDR2 FYNNEI, per germline. CDR3 in DNA: TGTGCCAGCAGTGAGTGGACTAGCGGAGTTCGAGAGCAGTACTTC. Residues: CASSEWTSGVREQYF.

The V gene is TRBV28, the J gene TRBJ2-3; 8 bases line up with TRBD2. The CDR3 contains 16 residues. Germline V lookup: CDR1 MDHEN, CDR2 SYDVKM. Unmatched junction bases numbered 7, after V lost 5 bases and J lost 0 bases. CDR3 DNA sequence: TGTGCCAGCAGTCCCGGGGGGGGAGCTAGCACAGATACGCAGTATTTT. Residues: CASSPGGGASTDTQYF.